This TCR beta chain was identified in a study of blood T cell repertoires in COVID-19. Study-wide background: Specimens from acute and convalescent COVID-19 originated in the United States, Italy and Spain. PBMCs, B-cell-depleted T cells, or T cells were the source of the cDNA or gDNA that made up the material.

Original methodology: Nucleated cell counts were estimated from reference gene primer amplification. The assay was immunoSEQ multiplex PCR, and TCRdb's table has in-frame clones only and misses some. The V and J calls and the clone size are those of that table, but D and trimming were determined from the DNA. The table has about 71,000 clones, more than 60% seen once. The clonotype comes from an elderly woman with active or convalescent COVID-19. The sequencing sample was made of peripheral blood.

The CDR3 coding sequence is TGTGCCAGCAGTTACCTGGGCCCTGGGGAGACCATATATTTT. Protein: CASSYLGPGETIYF. The genes are TRBV6-5 and TRBJ1-3, with D hard to call. Trimming removed 2 bases from V and 10 bases from J, with 15 bases in between. Germline-derived CDR1 and CDR2 are MNHEY and SVGAGI. The CDR3 has 14 residues.